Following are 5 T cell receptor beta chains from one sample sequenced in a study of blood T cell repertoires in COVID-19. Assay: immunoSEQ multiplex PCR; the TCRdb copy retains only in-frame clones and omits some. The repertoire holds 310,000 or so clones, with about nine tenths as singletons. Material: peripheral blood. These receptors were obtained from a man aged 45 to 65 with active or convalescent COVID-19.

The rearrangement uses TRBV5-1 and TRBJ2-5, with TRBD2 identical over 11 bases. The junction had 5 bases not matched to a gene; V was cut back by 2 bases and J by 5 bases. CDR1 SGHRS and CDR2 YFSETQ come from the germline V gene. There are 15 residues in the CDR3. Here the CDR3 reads CASSFLAGGQETQYF. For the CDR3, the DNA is TGCGCCAGCAGCTTTTTAGCGGGGGGGCAGGAGACCCAGTACTTC.

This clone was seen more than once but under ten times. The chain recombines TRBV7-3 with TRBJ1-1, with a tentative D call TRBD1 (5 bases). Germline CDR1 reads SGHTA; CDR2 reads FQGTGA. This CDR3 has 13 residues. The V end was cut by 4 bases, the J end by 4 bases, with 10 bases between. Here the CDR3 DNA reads TGTGCCAGCAGCTCCGGGGGAGGCACTGAAGCTTTCTTT. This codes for CASSSGGGTEAFF.

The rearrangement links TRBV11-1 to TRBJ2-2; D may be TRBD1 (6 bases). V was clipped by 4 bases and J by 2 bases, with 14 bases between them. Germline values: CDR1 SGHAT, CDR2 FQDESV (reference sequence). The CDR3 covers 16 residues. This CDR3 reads CASSYGQLLNTGELFF. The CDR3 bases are TGTGCCAGCAGCTACGGACAGCTTCTAAACACCGGGGAGCTGTTTTTT. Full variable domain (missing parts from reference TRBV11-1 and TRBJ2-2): EAEVAQSPRYKITEKSQAVAFWCDPISGHATLYWYRQILGQGPELLVQFQDESVVDDSQLPKDRFSAERLKGVDSTLKIQPAELGDSAMYLCASSYGQLLNTGELFFGEGSRLTVL.

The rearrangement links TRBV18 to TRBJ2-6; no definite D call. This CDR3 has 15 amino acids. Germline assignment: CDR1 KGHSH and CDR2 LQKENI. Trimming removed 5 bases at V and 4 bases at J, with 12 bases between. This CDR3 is CASSTAQSGANVLTF. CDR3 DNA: TGTGCCAGCTCAACAGCACAGTCCGGGGCCAACGTCCTGACTTTC.

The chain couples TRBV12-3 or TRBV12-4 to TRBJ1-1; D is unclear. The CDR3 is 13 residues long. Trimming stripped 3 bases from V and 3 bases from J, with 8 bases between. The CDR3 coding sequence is TGTGCCAGCAGTTTCCAGGTAGACACTGAAGCTTTCTTT. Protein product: CASSFQVDTEAFF.